The rows below give T cell receptor beta chains drawn from one sample of a study of blood T cell repertoires in COVID-19. The repertoire was sequenced with immunoSEQ multiplex PCR; TCRdb's copy has only in-frame clones and lacks some. The sample shows hundreds of thousands of clones, roughly 76% of them seen only once. The material sequenced was peripheral blood. All receptors derive from a woman of 80 years or more with COVID-19, enrolled during active disease. The CDR3 runs from the conserved cysteine through the conserved F or W. Each record gives: J gene, V gene, clone size, D gene, CDR3 protein, CDR3 DNA. A D gene is named only where the DNA matches it firmly. Only some rows state a clone size, as once, few, many or a class for expanded clones.

>TRBJ1-6|TRBV19|once|.
CASSIGNNSPLHF
TGTGCCAGTAGTATCGGGAATAATTCACCCCTCCACTTT
>TRBJ2-3|TRBV7-9|.|TRBD1
CASSLVYIQGAGDTQYF
TGTGCCAGCAGCTTAGTCTACATACAGGGGGCGGGAGATACGCAGTATTTT
>TRBJ2-2|TRBV7-6|.|TRBD1
CASSLEGAIGGELFF
TGTGCCAGCAGCTTAGAGGGGGCAATTGGCGGGGAGCTGTTTTTT
>TRBJ2-1|TRBV24-1|.|.
CATSNKGDEQFF
TGTGCCACCTCGAACAAAGGGGATGAGCAGTTCTTC
>TRBJ2-5|TRBV2|.|TRBD2
CASRFSGRGETQYF
TGTGCCAGCAGATTTAGCGGGAGGGGGGAGACCCAGTACTTC
>TRBJ1-4|TRBV27|.|TRBD1
CASRAYRGDEKLFF
TGTGCCAGCAGAGCCTACAGGGGCGATGAAAAACTGTTTTTT
>TRBJ1-4|TRBV3-1/TRBV3-2|.|.
CASSRRHLEYEKLFF
TGTGCCAGCAGCCGACGACATCTGGAATACGAAAAACTGTTTTTT
>TRBJ1-1|TRBV12-3/TRBV12-4|.|.
CASSLGWRAFF
TGTGCCAGCAGTTTGGGCTGGAGGGCTTTCTTT
>TRBJ1-1|TRBV13|.|.
CASSLGPITEAFF
TGTGCCAGCAGCTTAGGCCCTATAACTGAAGCTTTCTTT
>TRBJ1-4|TRBV5-1|.|TRBD1
CASSLTGLEEEKLFF
TGCGCCAGCAGCCTGACAGGGCTCGAAGAGGAAAAACTGTTTTTT
>TRBJ1-5|TRBV5-1|.|TRBD1
CASSLGGTGNQPQHF
TGCGCCAGCAGCTTGGGGGGGACAGGCAATCAGCCCCAGCATTTT
>TRBJ2-5|TRBV7-9|.|.
CASSLRIGAQETQYF
TGTGCCAGCAGCCTGAGAATAGGAGCCCAAGAGACCCAGTACTTC
>TRBJ1-1|TRBV2|.|.
CASSPGGQGSMTEAFF
TGTGCCAGCAGCCCGGGGGGGCAGGGCTCGATGACTGAAGCTTTCTTT
>TRBJ1-4|TRBV5-1|.|TRBD1
CASSTSTGANEKLFF
TGCGCCAGCAGCACCTCGACAGGGGCTAATGAAAAACTGTTTTTT
>TRBJ1-1|TRBV2|.|.
CASRVETANTEAFF
TGTGCCAGCAGGGTGGAGACAGCGAACACTGAAGCTTTCTTT
>TRBJ2-2|TRBV5-1|once|TRBD1
CASSFDRGSGELFF
TGCGCCAGCAGTTTTGACAGGGGCAGCGGGGAGCTGTTTTTT
>TRBJ2-7|TRBV29-1|once|.
CSVSRQGRGEQYF
TGCAGCGTCAGCCGTCAGGGCCGTGGCGAGCAGTACTTC
>TRBJ1-1|TRBV13|.|.
CASTKGLQGRGSEAFF
TGTGCCAGCACCAAGGGCCTTCAGGGCAGGGGCTCTGAAGCTTTCTTT
>TRBJ1-2|TRBV30|few|.
CAWTEGRGYGYTF
TGTGCCTGGACCGAGGGGAGGGGTTATGGCTACACCTTC
>TRBJ2-3|TRBV10-1|.|.
CASSERVTDTQYF
TGCGCCAGCAGTGAACGGGTCACAGATACGCAGTATTTT
>TRBJ1-2|TRBV12-3/TRBV12-4|.|.
CASSSRPSGYTF
TGTGCCAGCAGTTCTAGACCGTCCGGCTACACCTTC
>TRBJ2-3|TRBV2|.|.
CASNRLPQDTQYF
TGTGCCAGCAACCGTTTGCCGCAGGATACGCAGTATTTT
>TRBJ2-1|TRBV14|few|.
CASSQDLRAVEQFF
TGTGCCAGCAGCCAAGATCTGAGGGCTGTGGAGCAGTTCTTC
>TRBJ1-4|TRBV2|.|.
CASSEEGVNEKLFF
TGTGCCAGCAGTGAGGAAGGGGTTAATGAAAAACTGTTTTTT
>TRBJ1-3|TRBV7-2|.|.
CASSSPQGSGNTIYF
TGTGCCAGCAGTTCCCCTCAGGGTTCTGGAAACACCATATATTTT
>TRBJ1-2|TRBV6-5|.|.
CATVDYGYTF
TGTGCCACAGTCGACTATGGCTACACCTTC